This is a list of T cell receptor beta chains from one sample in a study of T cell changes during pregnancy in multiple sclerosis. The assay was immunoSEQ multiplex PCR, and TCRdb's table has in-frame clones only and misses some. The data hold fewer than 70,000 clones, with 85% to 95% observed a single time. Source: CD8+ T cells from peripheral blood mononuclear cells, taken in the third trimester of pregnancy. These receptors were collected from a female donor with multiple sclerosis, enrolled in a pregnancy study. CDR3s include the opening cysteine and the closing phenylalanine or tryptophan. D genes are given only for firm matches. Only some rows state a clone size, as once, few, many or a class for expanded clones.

CDR3 protein: CASSPSGGKNDDTEAFF
CDR3 DNA: TGTGCCAGCAGCCCAAGTGGCGGGAAAAACGACGACACTGAAGCTTTCTTT
D gene: NA
V gene: TRBV9
J gene: TRBJ1-1
clone size: NA

CDR3 protein: CASSLTGESSYNEQFF
CDR3 DNA: TGTGCCAGCAGCTTGACTGGGGAGAGTAGTTACAATGAGCAGTTCTTC
D gene: NA
V gene: TRBV7-6
J gene: TRBJ2-1
clone size: few

CDR3 protein: CASSLGSTGAFF
CDR3 DNA: TGCGCCAGCAGCCTAGGGAGTACCGGCGCTTTCTTT
D gene: NA
V gene: TRBV4-1
J gene: TRBJ1-1
clone size: NA

CDR3 protein: CASRASGTYEQYF
CDR3 DNA: TGTGCCAGTAGGGCTAGCGGGACCTACGAGCAGTACTTC
D gene: TRBD2
V gene: TRBV19
J gene: TRBJ2-7
clone size: NA

CDR3 protein: CASSSRGQGSSGANVLTF
CDR3 DNA: TGTGCCAGCAGTTCCCGGGGACAGGGATCCTCTGGGGCCAACGTCCTGACTTTC
D gene: TRBD1
V gene: TRBV27
J gene: TRBJ2-6
clone size: NA

CDR3 protein: CASSETRPGLLNNEQFF
CDR3 DNA: TGTGCCAGCAGTGAGACACGCCCGGGACTCCTCAACAATGAGCAGTTCTTC
D gene: NA
V gene: TRBV2
J gene: TRBJ2-1
clone size: NA

CDR3 protein: CASSTTDSLAKNIQYF
CDR3 DNA: TGTGCCAGTAGTACGACAGATTCTTTAGCCAAAAACATTCAGTACTTC
D gene: NA
V gene: TRBV19
J gene: TRBJ2-4
clone size: NA

CDR3 protein: CASSPTGIGTEAFF
CDR3 DNA: TGTGCCAGCAGCCCGACAGGGATCGGGACTGAAGCTTTCTTT
D gene: TRBD1
V gene: TRBV13
J gene: TRBJ1-1
clone size: NA

CDR3 protein: CASSRTSGSLVEQYF
CDR3 DNA: TGTGCCAGCAGCCGTACTAGCGGGAGTCTCGTCGAGCAGTACTTC
D gene: TRBD2
V gene: TRBV14
J gene: TRBJ2-7
clone size: NA

CDR3 protein: CASSLTGTPEYGYTF
CDR3 DNA: TGTGCCAGCAGTTTAACCGGGACACCGGAATATGGCTACACCTTC
D gene: NA
V gene: TRBV5-4
J gene: TRBJ1-2
clone size: NA

CDR3 protein: CASSHPGYGELFF
CDR3 DNA: TGTGCCAGCAGTCACCCAGGGTACGGGGAGCTGTTTTTT
D gene: NA
V gene: TRBV6-6
J gene: TRBJ2-2
clone size: NA

CDR3 protein: CASSWSGMQETQYF
CDR3 DNA: TGTGCCAGCAGCTGGTCGGGGATGCAAGAGACCCAGTACTTC
D gene: NA
V gene: TRBV11-2
J gene: TRBJ2-5
clone size: NA

CDR3 protein: CASRGLAGGNEQFF
CDR3 DNA: TGTGCCAGCAGGGGACTAGCGGGAGGGAATGAGCAGTTCTTC
D gene: TRBD2
V gene: TRBV2
J gene: TRBJ2-1
clone size: NA

CDR3 protein: CASSLLRDRAHAGYGYTF
CDR3 DNA: TGTGCCAGCAGTCTTCTCCGAGACAGGGCCCACGCCGGCTATGGCTACACCTTC
D gene: TRBD1
V gene: TRBV28
J gene: TRBJ1-2
clone size: large

CDR3 protein: CASSQDVKAVGENTEAFF
CDR3 DNA: TGCGCCAGCAGCCAAGATGTTAAGGCAGTCGGGGAAAACACTGAAGCTTTCTTT
D gene: NA
V gene: TRBV4-1
J gene: TRBJ1-1
clone size: NA

CDR3 protein: CASSQVTGRGSYEQYF
CDR3 DNA: TGCGCCAGCAGCCAAGTGACCGGGAGGGGTTCCTACGAGCAGTACTTC
D gene: TRBD2
V gene: TRBV4-1
J gene: TRBJ2-7
clone size: NA

CDR3 protein: CASTSTGGGGGYTF
CDR3 DNA: TGTGCCAGCACCTCCACTGGGGGGGGCGGTGGCTACACCTTC
D gene: NA
V gene: TRBV27
J gene: TRBJ1-2
clone size: NA

CDR3 protein: CASSIRRHDGELFF
CDR3 DNA: TGTGCCAGTAGTATACGGAGGCATGACGGGGAGCTGTTTTTT
D gene: NA
V gene: TRBV19
J gene: TRBJ2-2
clone size: NA

CDR3 protein: CAISESAQGAIF
CDR3 DNA: TGTGCCATCAGTGAGTCTGCACAGGGGGCAATTTTT
D gene: TRBD1
V gene: TRBV10-3
J gene: TRBJ1-4
clone size: NA

CDR3 protein: CASSPRQEINQPQHF
CDR3 DNA: TGTGCCAGCAGTCCGCGACAGGAAATTAATCAGCCCCAGCATTTT
D gene: NA
V gene: TRBV6-6
J gene: TRBJ1-5
clone size: NA